The 24 T cell receptor beta chains below come from one sample, sequenced in a study of T cell repertoires in cytomegalovirus infection. Their antigen targets remain unknown. MiXCR was run by TCRdb on the reads, yielding one entry per CDR3 protein. The sample yields some 800,000 distinct CDR3 sequences, around a third seen once. Sequencing used cultured CD8+ T cells from PBMCs, obtained from culture after CMV antigen stimulation. The receptors were gathered from a human donor in good health (CMV status not recorded). Some clones in this sample may be carry-over from other donors' samples.

V and J are TRBV12-3 or TRBV12-4 and TRBJ2-3, with D uncertain. CDR3 length equals 15 residues. The V end was cut by 1 base, the J end by 1 base, with 9 bases between. The CDR3 here is CASSLEERGTDTQYF. The CDR3 DNA reads as TGTGCCAGCAGTTTAGAAGAGAGAGGCACAGATACGCAGTATTTT.

The chain combines TRBV6-6 with TRBJ2-2, with no clear D. The CDR3 extends over 14 amino acids. Trimming removed 6 bases at V and 0 bases at J, with 8 bases between. CDR1 MNHNY and CDR2 SVGAGI come from the germline V gene (reference sequence). The DNA of the CDR3 is TGTGCCAGCAGCCCGAAGTCGAACACCGGGGAGCTGTTTTTT. It specifies CASSPKSNTGELFF.

This clonotype was seen ten or more times. V gene TRBV7-8 combines with J gene TRBJ2-7; 8 bases agree with TRBD2. The V gene end was trimmed by 5 bases and the J gene end by 5 bases; junction bases not matched to a gene: 2. Looked up from germline, CDR1 is SGHVS and CDR2 is FQNEAQ. The CDR3 extends over 12 amino acids. CDR3 in DNA: TGTGCCAGCAGCCCCGGGGGGGACGAGCAGTACGTC. It encodes CASSPGGDEQYV.

This clonotype was found a few times. This rearrangement joins TRBV12-3 or TRBV12-4 to TRBJ1-2; 9 bases match TRBD1. The CDR3 totals 18 residues. J gave up 2 bases and V 3 bases, and 13 bases lay outside the gene matches. Written as DNA, the CDR3 is TGTGCCAGCAGTTTTTGGCCGGGACAGGGTGCTCTGAACTATGGCTACACCTTC. Translation: CASSFWPGQGALNYGYTF.

This clonotype was seen a few times. This sequence joins TRBV27 and TRBJ2-1; D might be TRBD2 (5 bases). The germline CDR1 and CDR2 sequences are MNHEY and SMNVEV (reference sequence). The CDR3 totals 15 residues. The V and J ends lost 1 base and 5 bases respectively, with 12 bases between them. The CDR3 region is CASSLWLASNNEQFF. CDR3 bases: TGTGCCAGCAGTTTATGGCTAGCTAGCAACAATGAGCAGTTCTTC.

The V gene is TRBV20-1, the J gene TRBJ1-5; tentative D call: TRBD1 (5 bases). This CDR3 is 14 amino acids long. The V gene's germline CDR1 is DFQATT and CDR2 SNEGSKA (reference sequence). The V and J ends lost 0 bases and 6 bases respectively, with 12 bases between them. CDR3 protein: CSARDPRATQPQHF. In DNA, the CDR3 is TGCAGTGCTAGAGATCCCAGGGCGACTCAGCCCCAGCATTTT.

The J gene is TRBJ2-3, the V gene TRBV7-2; D not resolved. Trimming shortened V by 1 base and J by 4 bases, and 6 bases separated the two germline ends. Germline CDR1 reads SGHTA; CDR2 reads FQGNSA. This CDR3 is built from 13 residues. This CDR3 reads CASSLVPADTQYF. CDR3 in DNA: TGTGCCAGCAGCTTAGTTCCCGCAGATACGCAGTATTTT. The full variable domain, in which reference TRBV7-2 and TRBJ2-3 provide the parts outside the CDR3, is GAGVSQSPSNKVTEKGKDVELRCDPISGHTALYWYRQSLGQGLEFLIYFQGNSAPDKSGLPSDRFSAERTGGSVSTLTIQRTQQEDSAVYLCASSLVPADTQYFGPGTRLTVL.

The V call is TRBV29-1, the J call TRBJ1-2; no clear D. CDR1 is SQVTM and CDR2 is ANQGSEA in the germline V gene. The CDR3 extends over 14 amino acids. Trimming removed 6 bases at V and 0 bases at J, with 14 bases between. CDR3 in amino acids: CSVRARQANYGYTF. The CDR3, as DNA: TGCAGCGTCCGGGCCCGCCAAGCTAACTATGGCTACACCTTC.

The chain is built from TRBV4-1 and TRBJ2-6; 8 nucleotides agree with TRBD1. The CDR3 has 18 residues. Germline V gene data show CDR1 as MGHRA and CDR2 as YSYEKL. The V and J ends lost 4 bases and 0 bases, in that order; junction bases with no gene match: 8. DNA of the CDR3: TGCGCCAGCAGCCGTCTCCGGGACAGGAGCTCTGGGGCCAACGTCCTGACTTTC. Translating gives CASSRLRDRSSGANVLTF.

J is TRBJ2-7 and V is TRBV7-9; possibly TRBD2 for D (6 bases). V shed 4 bases and J shed 3 bases, with 19 bases lying between them. Germline assignment: CDR1 SEHNR and CDR2 FQNEAQ (reference sequence). This CDR3 contains 16 residues. The CDR3 nucleotides read TGTGCCAGCAGCTCAGACCGTGGTACGGGAGTCTACGAGCAGTACTTC. This codes for CASSSDRGTGVYEQYF. The entire variable domain, with the rest obtained from reference TRBV7-9 and TRBJ2-7, is as follows: DTGVSQNPRHKITKRGQNVTFRCDPISEHNRLYWYRQTLGQGPEFLTYFQNEAQLEKSRLLSDRFSAERPKGSFSTLEIQRTEQGDSAMYLCASSSDRGTGVYEQYFGPGTRLTVT.

This clonotype has ten or more counts. V gene TRBV7-2 combines with J gene TRBJ2-1, with TRBD2 identical over 8 bases. In germline, CDR1 is SGHTA, CDR2 FQGNSA. V was pared by 7 bases and J by 3 bases, with 14 bases of the junction left unmatched. The CDR3 has 17 residues. In nucleotides, the CDR3 is TGTGCCAGCAACCTTCACCCTGGGCTAGCGGGCTACAATGAGCAGTTCTTC. Translating it yields CASNLHPGLAGYNEQFF.

The rearrangement links TRBV14 to TRBJ1-5; D call uncertain. This CDR3 contains 13 residues. Germline lookup yields CDR1 SGHDN and CDR2 FVKESK. The germline V and J ends were trimmed by 2 bases and 8 bases, with 10 bases remaining between them. The CDR3 spells CASSQSRAEPQHF. The CDR3 DNA follows: TGTGCCAGCAGCCAAAGCCGCGCTGAGCCCCAGCATTTT.

In this sample, this clonotype turned up a few times. This chain links TRBV7-6 with TRBJ2-6, with D hard to call. CDR3 length: 14 amino acids. Germline V gene sequence: CDR1 SGHVS, CDR2 FNYEAQ. V was shortened by 5 bases and J by 2 bases, with 7 bases between the two germline ends. The CDR3 DNA reads TGTGCCAGCAGCCAAAAGGCTGGGGCCAACGTCCTGACTTTC. This translates into CASSQKAGANVLTF. Variable domain in full (rest from reference TRBV7-6 and TRBJ2-6): GAGVSQSPRYKVTKRGQDVALRCDPISGHVSLYWYRQALGQGPEFLTYFNYEAQQDKSGLPNDRFSAERPEGSISTLTIQRTEQRDSAMYRCASSQKAGANVLTFGAGSRLTVL.

Points on this clonotype: Germline and junction disagree at one end, which may indicate a read error. The chain recombines TRBV7-3 with TRBJ1-3; D is unresolved. The CDR3 is made up of 12 amino acids. Germline V CDR1 and CDR2: SGHTA, FQGTGA. The chain's CDR3 is CASRNSRNTIYF. As DNA, the CDR3 is TGTGCCAGCAGAAACTCTCGAAACACCATATATTTT.

This clonotype occurred a few times. This rearrangement joins TRBV7-9 to TRBJ2-3, with D perhaps TRBD2 (6 bases). Germline V gives CDR1 SEHNR, CDR2 FQNEAQ (reference sequence). The CDR3 runs to 14 residues. The ends were cut back, 4 bases at V and 5 bases at J, with 13 bases in the middle. DNA of the CDR3: TGTGCCAGCAGCTCTGTTGGGGGGAAAGATACGCAGTATTTT. It translates to CASSSVGGKDTQYF. Using reference TRBV7-9 and TRBJ2-3 for the parts outside the CDR3, the full variable domain is DTGVSQNPRHKITKRGQNVTFRCDPISEHNRLYWYRQTLGQGPEFLTYFQNEAQLEKSRLLSDRFSAERPKGSFSTLEIQRTEQGDSAMYLCASSSVGGKDTQYFGPGTRLTVL.

This clonotype showed up just a few times. This chain joins TRBV27 and TRBJ2-1, with a possible D match to TRBD2 (5 bases). Germline CDR1 reads MNHEY; CDR2 reads SMNVEV (reference sequence). V dropped 10 bases and J dropped 3 bases, with 10 bases sitting between them. This CDR3 contains 12 residues. Here the CDR3 reads CATSRDYNEQFF. In nucleotides, the CDR3 is TGTGCCACCTCCCGGGACTACAATGAGCAGTTCTTC.

The chain links TRBV27 to TRBJ2-1, with D unclear. The length of the CDR3 is 15 residues. CDR1 is MNHEY and CDR2 is SMNVEV in the germline V gene (reference sequence). Trimming removed 4 bases from V and 10 bases from J, with 20 bases in between. The chain's CDR3 is CASSYGVLQASEQFF. In DNA, the CDR3 is TGTGCCAGCAGTTATGGGGTCCTACAAGCTTCGGAGCAGTTCTTC.

This clonotype occurred a few times. This chain joins TRBV7-2 and TRBJ2-4; 8 bases agree with TRBD1. This CDR3 has 16 amino acids. Per germline, CDR1 SGHTA and CDR2 FQGNSA. Trimming at V came to 1 base and at J to 6 bases, leaving 8 bases not matched to a gene. The chain's CDR3 is CASSLEFQGALNIQYF. CDR3 in DNA: TGTGCCAGCAGCTTAGAATTTCAGGGGGCGCTAAACATTCAGTACTTC.

This clonotype appeared a few times. The chain couples TRBV6-5 to TRBJ1-1, with 7 bases identical to TRBD1. V shed 8 bases and J 5 bases; nucleotides not matched to a gene: 5. Germline loops: CDR1 MNHEY, CDR2 SVGAGI. The CDR3 runs to 12 residues. The CDR3 region is CASVQGGTEAFF. The CDR3 nucleotides are TGTGCCAGCGTCCAGGGGGGGACTGAAGCTTTCTTT.

CDR3 DNA: TGTGCCAGCAGGATAACGCAGGGGGCGCGGTACAATGAGCAGTTCTTC. Translated, it gives CASRITQGARYNEQFF. The J gene is TRBJ2-1, the V gene TRBV27, with 8 nucleotides matching TRBD1. Germline assignment: CDR1 MNHEY and CDR2 SMNVEV (reference sequence). The CDR3 extends over 16 amino acids. Trimming removed 6 bases from V and 4 bases from J; junction bases left unmatched: 11.

The chain combines TRBV7-9 with TRBJ1-2; the match to TRBD1 covers 10 bases. Germline CDR1 SEHNR, CDR2 FQNEAQ (reference sequence). The CDR3 is 15 amino acids. After removal of 4 bases from V and 2 bases from J, the junction contained 4 bases not matched to a gene. CDR3 in DNA: TGTGCCAGCAGCTCCGTGACAGGGGGCAACTATGGCTACACCTTC. Protein product: CASSSVTGGNYGYTF.

This clonotype was observed a handful of times. CDR3 region: CASSYSKNTGDYGYTF. The CDR3 DNA is TGTGCCAGCAGTTACTCGAAGAATACAGGGGACTATGGCTACACCTTC. The chain has TRBV6-2 or TRBV6-3 and TRBJ1-2; TRBD1 matches at 7 bases. V shed 0 bases and J 3 bases; nucleotides not matched to a gene: 7. From germline, CDR1 is MNHEY and CDR2 SVGEGT. This CDR3 spans 16 amino acids.

The chain couples TRBV7-6 to TRBJ2-7; D perhaps matches TRBD2 (7 bases). Germline V gene data show CDR1 as SGHVS and CDR2 as FNYEAQ. Deletions cut 5 bases from V and 7 bases from J, with 18 bases between. This CDR3 spans 14 amino acids. Written as DNA, the CDR3 is TGTGCCAGCAGCGGACTAGTGGGGGGCGCTGAGCAGTACTTC. Protein sequence: CASSGLVGGAEQYF.

V usage is TRBV27 and J usage is TRBJ2-7; no clear D gene. V dropped 2 bases and J dropped 0 bases, with 14 bases sitting between them. The CDR3 runs 16 residues. Germline CDR1 is MNHEY and CDR2 is SMNVEV (reference sequence). The CDR3 DNA reads as TGTGCCAGCAGTTTAAGGGCTGGGTGGGCCTCCTACGAGCAGTACTTC. This translates into CASSLRAGWASYEQYF.